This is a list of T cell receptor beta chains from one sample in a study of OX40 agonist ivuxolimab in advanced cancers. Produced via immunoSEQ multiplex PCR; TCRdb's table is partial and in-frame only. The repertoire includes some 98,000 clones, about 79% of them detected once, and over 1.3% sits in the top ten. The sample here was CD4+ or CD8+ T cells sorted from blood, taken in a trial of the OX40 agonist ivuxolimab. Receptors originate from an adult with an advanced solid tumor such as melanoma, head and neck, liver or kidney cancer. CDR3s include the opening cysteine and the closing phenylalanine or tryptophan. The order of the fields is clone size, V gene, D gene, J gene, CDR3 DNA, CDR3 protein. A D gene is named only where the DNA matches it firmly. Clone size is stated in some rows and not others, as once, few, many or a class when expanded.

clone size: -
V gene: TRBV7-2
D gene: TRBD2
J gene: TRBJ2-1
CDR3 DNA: TGTGCCAGCAGCTTATGGCCCGGGGGGGCCGGTGAGCAGTTCTTC
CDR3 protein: CASSLWPGGAGEQFF

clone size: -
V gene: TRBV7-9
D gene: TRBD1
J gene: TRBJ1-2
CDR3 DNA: TGTGCCAGCATTAAATTGACAGGGTATGGCTACACCTTC
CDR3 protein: CASIKLTGYGYTF

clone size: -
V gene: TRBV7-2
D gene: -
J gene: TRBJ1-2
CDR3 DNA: TGTGCCAGCAGCCCCGGGCCCGGACAGAACTATGGCTACACCTTC
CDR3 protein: CASSPGPGQNYGYTF

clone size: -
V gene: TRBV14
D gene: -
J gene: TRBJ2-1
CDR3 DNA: TGTGCCAGCAGCCGCGGCCTAGGTGGATACAATGAGCAGTTCTTC
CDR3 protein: CASSRGLGGYNEQFF

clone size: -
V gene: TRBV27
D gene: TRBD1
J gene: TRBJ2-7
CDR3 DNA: TGTGCCAGCAGGACCAGGGACAGCCACATCTACGAGCAGTACTTC
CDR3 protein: CASRTRDSHIYEQYF

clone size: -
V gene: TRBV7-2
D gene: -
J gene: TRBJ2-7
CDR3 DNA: TGTGCCAGCCTCTTGGTCGGGGAGCAGTACTTC
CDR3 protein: CASLLVGEQYF

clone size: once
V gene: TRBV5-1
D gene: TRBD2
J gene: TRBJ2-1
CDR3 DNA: TGCGCCAGCAGCTTGGAGACTAGCGGGATGTACAATGAGCAGTTCTTC
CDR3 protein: CASSLETSGMYNEQFF

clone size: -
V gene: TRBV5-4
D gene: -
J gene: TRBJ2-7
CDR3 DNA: TGTGCCAGCAGCTTGCCACAGGGTGGCGAGCAGTACTTC
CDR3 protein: CASSLPQGGEQYF

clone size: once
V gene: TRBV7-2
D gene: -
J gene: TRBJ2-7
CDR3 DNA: TGTGCCAGCAGCTTAGTTCCCCCGGGACGCCGTCGGTACGAGCAGTACTTC
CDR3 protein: CASSLVPPGRRRYEQYF

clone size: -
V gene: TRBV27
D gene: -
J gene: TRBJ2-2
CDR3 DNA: TGTGCCAGCAGTTTCCCCGGCGGGGAGCTGTTTTTT
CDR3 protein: CASSFPGGELFF

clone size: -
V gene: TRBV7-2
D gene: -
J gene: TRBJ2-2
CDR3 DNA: TGTGCCAGCAGCTTAAACGGCAGGGCTAACACCGGGGAGCTGTTTTTT
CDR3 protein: CASSLNGRANTGELFF

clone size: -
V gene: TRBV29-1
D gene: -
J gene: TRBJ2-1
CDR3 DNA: TGCAGCGTCCCCGTGGGGGTGGAACGAACCTACAATGAGCAGTTCTTC
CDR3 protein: CSVPVGVERTYNEQFF

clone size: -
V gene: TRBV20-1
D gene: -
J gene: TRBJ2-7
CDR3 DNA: TGCAGTGCTAAATTGGCCGAGCAGTACTTC
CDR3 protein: CSAKLAEQYF

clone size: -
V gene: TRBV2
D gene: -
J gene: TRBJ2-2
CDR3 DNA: TGTGCCAGCACCGTGACAGTACCGAACACCGGGGAGCTGTTTTTT
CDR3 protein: CASTVTVPNTGELFF

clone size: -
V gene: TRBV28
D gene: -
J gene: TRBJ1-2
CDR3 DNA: TGTGCCAGCAGGGAGGGGAGGACAGGCTACACCTTC
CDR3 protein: CASREGRTGYTF

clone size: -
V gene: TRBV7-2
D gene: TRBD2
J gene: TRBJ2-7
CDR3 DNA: TGTGCCAGCAGCCCTTTGCGACTAGCGGGAGCGTACTACGAGCAGTACTTC
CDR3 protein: CASSPLRLAGAYYEQYF

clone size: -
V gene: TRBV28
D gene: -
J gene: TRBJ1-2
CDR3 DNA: TGTGCCAGCAGCCCACCTGGCGGCGCACCCCGGGGAGGCTACACCTTC
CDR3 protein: CASSPPGGAPRGGYTF

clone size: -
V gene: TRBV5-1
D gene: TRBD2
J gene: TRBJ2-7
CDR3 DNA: TGCGCCAGCAGCTCCGGGACAGAGGGACTAGCGAAAACCGTTCTCTTCGACGAGCAGTACTTC
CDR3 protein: CASSSGTEGLAKTVLFDEQYF

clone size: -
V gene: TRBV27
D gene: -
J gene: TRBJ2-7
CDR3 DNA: TGTGCCAGCAAGGTGGCAGGGGCAACTTACGAGCAGTACTTC
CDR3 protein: CASKVAGATYEQYF

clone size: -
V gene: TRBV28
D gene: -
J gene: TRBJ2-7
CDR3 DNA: TGTGCCAGCAGCGGTACGGGGGGCCTCTCCTACGAGCAGTACTTC
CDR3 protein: CASSGTGGLSYEQYF

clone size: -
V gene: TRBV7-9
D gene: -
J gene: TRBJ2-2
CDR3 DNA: TGTGCCAGCAGAACCCAAGGGGGCACCGGGGAGCTGTTTTTT
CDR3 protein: CASRTQGGTGELFF

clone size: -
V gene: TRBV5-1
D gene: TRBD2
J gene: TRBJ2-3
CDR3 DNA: TGCGCCAGCAGCTTTGGACTAGCGGGGGCCCGCACAGATACGCAGTATTTT
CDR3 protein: CASSFGLAGARTDTQYF

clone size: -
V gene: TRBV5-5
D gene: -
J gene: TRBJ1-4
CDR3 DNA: TGTGCCAGCAGAAGAGGGTACGATGAAAAACTGTTTTTT
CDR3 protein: CASRRGYDEKLFF

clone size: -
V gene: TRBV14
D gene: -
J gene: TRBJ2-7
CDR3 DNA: TGTGCCAGCAGCCAAAACACAGGGTACCACGAGCAGTACTTC
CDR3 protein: CASSQNTGYHEQYF

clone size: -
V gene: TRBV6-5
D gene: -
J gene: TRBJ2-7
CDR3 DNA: TGTGCCAGCAGGGCCAGGGTGGGCGAGCAGTACTTC
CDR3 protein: CASRARVGEQYF

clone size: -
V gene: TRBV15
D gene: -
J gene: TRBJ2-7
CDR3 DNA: TGTGCCACCAGCCTGGGACTGTCCCCGGTCGAGCAGTACTTC
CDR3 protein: CATSLGLSPVEQYF

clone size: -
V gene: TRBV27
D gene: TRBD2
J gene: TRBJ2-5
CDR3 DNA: TGTGCCAGCTCTCAAGCGGGAGGGCTAAAGACCCAGTACTTC
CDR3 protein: CASSQAGGLKTQYF

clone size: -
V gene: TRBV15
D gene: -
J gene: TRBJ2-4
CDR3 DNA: TGTGCCACCAGCAGTGAACCCCTCAGGGCAGGAGCCAAAAACATTCAGTACTTC
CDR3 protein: CATSSEPLRAGAKNIQYF

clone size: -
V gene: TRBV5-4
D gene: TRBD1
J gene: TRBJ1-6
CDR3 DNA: TGTGCCAGCAGCAAAGACCCGCGGGGACAGGGGGCGCTGGGACGCTCACCCCTCCACTTT
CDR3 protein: CASSKDPRGQGALGRSPLHF

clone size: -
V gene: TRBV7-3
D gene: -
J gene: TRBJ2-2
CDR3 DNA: TGTGCCAGCAGCTCAGGACTCGCGGGGCTGCCCGGGGAGCTGTTTTTT
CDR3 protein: CASSSGLAGLPGELFF

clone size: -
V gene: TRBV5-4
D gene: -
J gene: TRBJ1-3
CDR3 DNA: TGTGCCAGCAGCTTGGCAAACTCTGGAAACACCATATATTTT
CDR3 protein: CASSLANSGNTIYF

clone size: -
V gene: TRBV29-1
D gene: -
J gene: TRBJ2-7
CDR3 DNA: TGCAGCGTTGAAGGGAGTTACGAGCAGTACTTC
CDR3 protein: CSVEGSYEQYF

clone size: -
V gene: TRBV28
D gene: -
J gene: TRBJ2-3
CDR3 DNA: TGTGCCAGTAAGGGGTCATGGGACCCGGCGCAGTATTTT
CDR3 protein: CASKGSWDPAQYF

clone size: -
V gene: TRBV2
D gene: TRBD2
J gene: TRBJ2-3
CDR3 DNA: TGTGCCAGCAGTAGCAAGCGGGGGGATACGCAGTATTTT
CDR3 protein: CASSSKRGDTQYF

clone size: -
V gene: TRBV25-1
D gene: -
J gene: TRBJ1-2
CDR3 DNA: TGTGCCAGCAGTGAATTCGGGGGCATCTATGGCTACACCTTC
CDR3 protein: CASSEFGGIYGYTF

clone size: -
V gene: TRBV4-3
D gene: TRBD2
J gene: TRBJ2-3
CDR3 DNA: TGCGCCAGCAGCCTCGGGACTAGCGGGAGAACAGATACGCAGTATTTT
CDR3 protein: CASSLGTSGRTDTQYF

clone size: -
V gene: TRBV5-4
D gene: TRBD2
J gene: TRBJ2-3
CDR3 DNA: TGTGCCAGCAGCTTCCCGGGACTAGCGGGGCCTGGGGGCACAGATACGCAGTATTTT
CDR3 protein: CASSFPGLAGPGGTDTQYF

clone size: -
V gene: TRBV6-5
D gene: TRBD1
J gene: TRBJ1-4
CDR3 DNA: TGTGCCAGCAGTCCGCCGGGACAGAAGGAAAAACTGTTTTTT
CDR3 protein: CASSPPGQKEKLFF